These T cell receptor beta chains were read from a single sample in a study of blood T cell repertoires in COVID-19. Sequenced by immunoSEQ multiplex PCR; TCRdb stores in-frame clones only, minus some. The sample records a few hundred thousand clones, 80% to 90% being singletons. The sequenced sample consisted of PBMCs or T cells enriched from blood (not recorded which). The receptor source for this set is a woman aged 40 to 50 with acute COVID-19. The CDR3 runs from the conserved cysteine through the conserved F or W. Fields, in order: clone size, V gene, D gene, J gene, CDR3 DNA, CDR3 protein. A D gene is named only where the DNA matches it firmly. Only part of the rows carry a size: once, few, many, or a class if the clone is expanded.

.,TRBV7-6,.,TRBJ2-7,TGTGCCAGCAGCTCCATCGGGATCGAGCAGTACTTC,CASSSIGIEQYF
.,TRBV19,TRBD2,TRBJ2-3,TGTGCCAGTAGTCCACCTAGCGGGAGAAAAGATACGCAGTATTTT,CASSPPSGRKDTQYF
.,TRBV7-3,TRBD1,TRBJ1-2,TGTGCCAGCAGCTTAAATACGCGGCGGGGACAGGGGTATGGCTACACCTTC,CASSLNTRRGQGYGYTF
.,TRBV18,.,TRBJ2-7,TGTGCCAGCTCACCACCGACGGCAGGGCGCCACGAGCAGTACTTC,CASSPPTAGRHEQYF
.,TRBV27,TRBD1,TRBJ1-1,TGTGCCAGCAGGCGGACAGGGCGAACTGAAGCTTTCTTT,CASRRTGRTEAFF
.,TRBV7-9,TRBD1,TRBJ1-6,TGTGCCAGCAGCGGGGACAGGGGAGGCTCTAATTCACCCCTCCACTTT,CASSGDRGGSNSPLHF
once,TRBV7-2,.,TRBJ2-7,TGTGCCAGCAGCTTAGGTATACCCCTAATTTCCTACGAGCAGTACTTC,CASSLGIPLISYEQYF
.,TRBV18,TRBD1,TRBJ1-4,TGTGCCAGCTCACAACTGGACAGGGCCGGGGGTGAAAAACTGTTTTTT,CASSQLDRAGGEKLFF
.,TRBV11-3,.,TRBJ1-1,TGTGCCAGCAGCTTTAGTGCTGCGGCTGAAGCTTTCTTT,CASSFSAAAEAFF
.,TRBV7-3,.,TRBJ1-3,TGTGCCAGCAGCTTTCTTTTTGTTGAGGATCCCGAGCCAAATGGAAACACCATATATTTT,CASSFLFVEDPEPNGNTIYF
few,TRBV4-3,.,TRBJ2-1,TGCGCCAGCAGCCAATCGGGATACACTTACAATGAGCAGTTCTTC,CASSQSGYTYNEQFF
.,TRBV27,TRBD1,TRBJ2-5,TGTGCCAGCAGTCCCAGGACAGGGGGGATCCAAGAGACCCAGTACTTC,CASSPRTGGIQETQYF
.,TRBV5-1,TRBD1,TRBJ1-6,TGCGCCAGCAGATCCAACCGGGACAGGGGGCTGTCACCCCTCCACTTT,CASRSNRDRGLSPLHF
.,TRBV4-3,.,TRBJ1-2,TGCGCCAGCAGCCAAGATTCCGGCAGGTCACAGGAAAGATCGGGCTACACCTTC,CASSQDSGRSQERSGYTF
.,TRBV5-4,TRBD1,TRBJ1-1,TGTGCCAGCAGCTCATTAAAGGGGGCGAACACTGAAGCTTTCTTT,CASSSLKGANTEAFF
few,TRBV19,.,TRBJ2-5,TGTGCCAGTAGCGGGGTCTCCAAGGAGACCCAGTACTTC,CASSGVSKETQYF
.,TRBV12-5,TRBD1,TRBJ2-7,TGTGCTAGTGGTGGAACCGGGACAGGGGCCTACGAGCAGTACTTC,CASGGTGTGAYEQYF
.,TRBV6-4,.,TRBJ2-1,TGTGCCAGCAGTGACTCTTTCACAACCATTAAATACAATGAGCAGTTCTTC,CASSDSFTTIKYNEQFF
once,TRBV15,.,TRBJ1-5,TGTGCCACCAGCACAGGGACACAGGGACGGAGTCAGCCCCAGCATTTT,CATSTGTQGRSQPQHF
.,TRBV11-2,.,TRBJ2-3,TGTGCCAGCAGCTTAGGCTTTAAAATAGGAGCCACAGATACGCAGTATTTT,CASSLGFKIGATDTQYF
.,TRBV5-8,TRBD1,TRBJ1-1,TGTGCCAGCAGCTTTATCGGACAGGTGAACACTGAAGCTTTCTTT,CASSFIGQVNTEAFF
.,TRBV14,.,TRBJ1-3,TGTGCCAGCAGCCAAGCTCCAACCAAAGGGAGAAAAGGAAACACCATATATTTT,CASSQAPTKGRKGNTIYF
.,TRBV28,TRBD1,TRBJ1-4,TGTGCCAGCAGTACCCGGGACAGAAAAAATGAAAAACTGTTTTTT,CASSTRDRKNEKLFF
.,TRBV2,.,TRBJ1-1,TGTGCCAGCAGTGAAGACAGTCGGTACACTGAAGCTTTCTTT,CASSEDSRYTEAFF
.,TRBV9,.,TRBJ2-2,TGTGCCAGCAGCGTAGGGAGCGCTGGGACCGGGGAGCTGTTTTTT,CASSVGSAGTGELFF
.,TRBV6-5,TRBD1,TRBJ1-4,TGTGCCAGCAGTACTACAGGGGCAACTAATGAAAAACTGTTTTTT,CASSTTGATNEKLFF
.,TRBV3-1/TRBV3-2,.,TRBJ1-2,TGTGCCAGCAGCCAGGGGCCTAACTATGGCTACACCTTC,CASSQGPNYGYTF
.,TRBV27,TRBD1,TRBJ2-7,TGTGCCAGCAGTTCTCCGGACAGGGCCTGGGAGCAGTACTTC,CASSSPDRAWEQYF
.,TRBV12-5,TRBD1,TRBJ1-4,TGTGCTAGTGGTTTGGCCCTGACAGGGTTTAATGAAAAACTGTTTTTT,CASGLALTGFNEKLFF
.,TRBV7-2,TRBD1,TRBJ1-3,TGTGCCAGCAGTTCCGAGGCCGGGACAGCCTCTGGAAACACCATATATTTT,CASSSEAGTASGNTIYF
.,TRBV9,TRBD2,TRBJ2-1,TGTGCCAGCAGCGTAGCTTTAGCGGGAGGGAATGAGCAGTTCTTC,CASSVALAGGNEQFF
.,TRBV6-5,.,TRBJ2-3,TGTGCCAGCAGTAAGACCGGGACACTTACAGATACGCAGTATTTT,CASSKTGTLTDTQYF
.,TRBV6-5,TRBD2,TRBJ2-1,TGTGCCAGCAGTTCACTAGCGGGAGCAGGTTACAATGAGCAGTTCTTC,CASSSLAGAGYNEQFF
few,TRBV5-1,.,TRBJ1-6,TGCGCCAGCAGCTTGGACCCAGGGAATTCACCCCTCCACTTT,CASSLDPGNSPLHF
.,TRBV12-2,.,TRBJ2-1,TGTGCAAGTCGCTTAGCGGGAGGGAGGAATGAGCAGTTCTTC,CASRLAGGRNEQFF
.,TRBV2,.,TRBJ1-2,TGTGCCAGCAGTGGGACGGTTAGGGGTAACTATGGCTACACCTTC,CASSGTVRGNYGYTF
.,TRBV5-1,TRBD1,TRBJ1-6,TGCGCCAGCAGCCTAGGGACAGGAGGGAGTCTTAGCTCCTATAATTCACCCCTCCACTTT,CASSLGTGGSLSSYNSPLHF
.,TRBV5-8,.,TRBJ1-5,TGTGCCAGCAGCTTGGGTCAGGGATCCAATCAGCCCCAGCATTTT,CASSLGQGSNQPQHF
.,TRBV19,TRBD1,TRBJ1-6,TGTGCCAGTAGTGCGACAGGGGGGAATTCACCCCTCCACTTT,CASSATGGNSPLHF
.,TRBV3-1/TRBV3-2,.,TRBJ1-2,TGTGCCAGCAGCCAAGAGGTTGGGAGCTATGGCTACACCTTC,CASSQEVGSYGYTF
.,TRBV5-4,TRBD2,TRBJ2-1,TGTGCCAGCAGCTTGGAGGGCGGGAGGGCTTACAATGAGCAGTTCTTC,CASSLEGGRAYNEQFF
.,TRBV7-8,.,TRBJ1-1,TGTGCCAGCAGCTTATATCGACTCTTGAACACTGAAGCTTTCTTT,CASSLYRLLNTEAFF
.,TRBV10-2,TRBD2,TRBJ2-3,TGCGCCAGCAGTGATCCGGGACTAGCAGCTAGCACAGATACGCAGTATTTT,CASSDPGLAASTDTQYF
.,TRBV6-5,.,TRBJ1-3,TGTGCCAGCACTCCCGGCGGCTCTGGAAACACCATATATTTT,CASTPGGSGNTIYF